This is a list of T cell receptor beta chains from one sample in a study of read filtering for tumor transcriptome and immune sequencing. TCRdb called the reads again in MiXCR, with one record for every CDR3 protein. Found here are 15,000 to 20,000 distinct CDR3 sequences, around 20% of them singletons; the top ten hold under 30%. Sequenced: a population of CD138-negative cells sorted from bone marrow. These receptors were obtained from a donor older than 35 with multiple myeloma. Both conserved end residues are part of each CDR3. Each record gives: D gene, clone size, J gene, V gene, CDR3 protein, CDR3 DNA. The D gene is left open where the match is weak. The size field is filled for only some rows; it gives once, few, many or a size class.

D: -; size: -; J: TRBJ1-4; V: TRBV28; CDR3: CASSSDILNEKLFF; DNA: TGTGCCAGCAGCTCGGACATATTGAATGAAAAACTGTTTTTT
D: -; size: many; J: TRBJ2-1; V: TRBV29-1; CDR3: CSVDRANEQFF; DNA: TGCAGCGTTGATAGGGCAAATGAGCAGTTCTTC
D: -; size: -; J: TRBJ2-1; V: TRBV28; CDR3: CASSFSRGNELFF; DNA: TGTGCCAGCAGTTTTTCTCGGGGCAATGAGCTGTTCTTC
D: TRBD2; size: few; J: TRBJ2-2; V: TRBV20-1; CDR3: CSARPGGNTGELFF; DNA: TGCAGTGCTAGGCCGGGAGGGAACACCGGGGAGCTGTTTTTT
D: -; size: -; J: TRBJ2-3; V: TRBV19; CDR3: CASSIEDTSTDTQYF; DNA: TGTGCCAGTAGTATAGAGGACACTAGCACAGATACGCAGTATTTT
D: -; size: many; J: TRBJ2-3; V: TRBV29-1; CDR3: CSVSGVAQFGDTQYF; DNA: TGCAGCGTTTCAGGGGTGGCTCAATTCGGAGATACGCAGTATTTT
D: TRBD2; size: many; J: TRBJ2-1; V: TRBV7-8; CDR3: CASSLGTSGGEQFF; DNA: TGTGCCAGCAGCTTAGGGACTAGCGGCGGTGAGCAGTTCTTC
D: -; size: many; J: TRBJ2-1; V: TRBV20-1; CDR3: CSARPPRGPGYNEQFF; DNA: TGCAGTGCTAGACCCCCACGGGGGCCTGGATACAATGAGCAGTTCTTC
D: TRBD2; size: many; J: TRBJ2-1; V: TRBV10-3; CDR3: CAISEYPSGTRNEQFF; DNA: TGTGCCATCAGTGAGTATCCTAGCGGGACCCGGAATGAGCAGTTCTTC
D: -; size: few; J: TRBJ2-2; V: TRBV6-5; CDR3: CASSYGGWADTGELFF; DNA: TGTGCCAGCAGTTACGGGGGTTGGGCTGACACCGGGGAGCTGTTTTTT
D: TRBD2; size: -; J: TRBJ2-7; V: TRBV9; CDR3: CASSVAGVDEQYF; DNA: TGTGCCAGCAGCGTGGCGGGGGTGGACGAGCAGTACTTC
D: -; size: -; J: TRBJ1-5; V: TRBV9; CDR3: CASSVEGAQPQHF; DNA: TGTGCCAGCAGCGTAGAAGGGGCTCAGCCCCAGCATTTT
D: -; size: many; J: TRBJ2-2; V: TRBV6-2/TRBV6-3; CDR3: CASSPVNTGELFF; DNA: TGTGCCAGCAGTCCGGTTAACACCGGGGAGCTGTTTTTT
D: TRBD2; size: -; J: TRBJ2-2; V: TRBV20-1; CDR3: CSANRPGLGVTGELFF; DNA: TGCAGTGCTAATAGGCCGGGACTAGGGGTCACCGGGGAGCTGTTTTTT
D: -; size: few; J: TRBJ1-1; V: TRBV21-1; CDR3: CASSPGGGRAFF; DNA: TGTGCCAGCAGCCCAGGGGGCGGTCGAGCTTTCTTT
D: -; size: many; J: TRBJ2-3; V: TRBV20-1; CDR3: CSAAGGPYTDTQYF; DNA: TGCAGTGCCGCCGGGGGGCCATACACAGATACGCAGTATTTT
D: TRBD2; size: many; J: TRBJ2-1; V: TRBV6-2/TRBV6-3; CDR3: CASTPSLAAYNEQFF; DNA: TGTGCCAGCACCCCGAGTCTAGCGGCCTACAATGAGCAGTTCTTC
D: TRBD2; size: many; J: TRBJ2-1; V: TRBV28; CDR3: CASSPRTGLLLAGDRNEQFF; DNA: TGTGCCAGCAGTCCCAGGACAGGGCTCCTACTAGCGGGAGATCGCAATGAGCAGTTCTTC
D: -; size: many; J: TRBJ2-1; V: TRBV24-1; CDR3: CATSDFEDDEQFF; DNA: TGTGCCACCAGTGATTTCGAAGACGATGAGCAGTTCTTC
D: -; size: many; J: TRBJ1-1; V: TRBV29-1; CDR3: CSATGFPEAFF; DNA: TGCAGCGCAACAGGGTTCCCTGAAGCTTTCTTT
D: -; size: many; J: TRBJ1-5; V: TRBV29-1; CDR3: CSAATGSEGPQHF; DNA: TGCAGCGCCGCTACAGGTTCCGAGGGGCCCCAGCATTTT
D: TRBD2; size: many; J: TRBJ2-5; V: TRBV5-4; CDR3: CASSRPLAGDQETQYF; DNA: TGTGCCAGCAGCAGACCTCTGGCGGGGGATCAAGAGACCCAGTACTTC
D: -; size: many; J: TRBJ1-2; V: TRBV30; CDR3: CAWSSRQDDGYTF; DNA: TGTGCCTGGAGCTCCCGACAGGATGATGGCTACACCTTC
D: -; size: few; J: TRBJ2-4; V: TRBV5-4; CDR3: CASSLDPLNIQYF; DNA: TGTGCCAGCAGCTTGGATCCTTTGAACATTCAGTACTTC
D: TRBD1; size: -; J: TRBJ1-1; V: TRBV30; CDR3: CAWSGDRAPEAFF; DNA: TGTGCCTGGAGTGGGGACAGGGCCCCTGAAGCTTTCTTT
D: -; size: few; J: TRBJ1-1; V: TRBV29-1; CDR3: CSPKVGTEAFF; DNA: TGCAGCCCCAAGGTGGGGACTGAAGCTTTCTTT
D: -; size: -; J: TRBJ2-1; V: TRBV7-9; CDR3: CASSYPTTNNEQFF; DNA: TGTGCCAGCAGCTACCCGACGACAAACAATGAGCAGTTCTTC
D: TRBD2; size: many; J: TRBJ2-1; V: TRBV27; CDR3: CASSPQTSGYNEQFF; DNA: TGTGCCAGCAGTCCCCAGACTAGCGGCTACAATGAGCAGTTCTTC
D: TRBD1; size: many; J: TRBJ1-2; V: TRBV6-2/TRBV6-3; CDR3: CASQRGGGGNYGYTF; DNA: TGTGCCAGCCAAAGAGGGGGCGGAGGCAACTATGGCTACACCTTC
D: TRBD2; size: many; J: TRBJ2-2; V: TRBV28; CDR3: CASSLRAGGEIGELFF; DNA: TGTGCCAGCAGTTTACGAGCGGGGGGCGAAATCGGGGAGCTGTTTTTT
D: TRBD2; size: many; J: TRBJ2-7; V: TRBV9; CDR3: CASSGLATDGEQYF; DNA: TGTGCCAGCAGCGGACTAGCGACAGATGGGGAGCAGTACTTC
D: -; size: -; J: TRBJ2-7; V: TRBV29-1; CDR3: CSAGAQRNTREYF; DNA: TGCAGCGCCGGAGCGCAGCGAAATACGAGGGAGTACTTC
D: -; size: -; J: TRBJ2-2; V: TRBV5-6; CDR3: CASSLGVSGELFF; DNA: TGTGCCAGCAGCTTGGGCGTGTCCGGGGAGCTGTTTTTT
D: TRBD1; size: few; J: TRBJ2-5; V: TRBV29-1; CDR3: CSATQTGVGETQYF; DNA: TGCAGCGCGACTCAGACAGGGGTTGGAGAGACCCAGTACTTC